Below are 21 T cell receptor beta chains sequenced from a single sample in a study of blood T cell repertoires in COVID-19. The protocol was immunoSEQ multiplex PCR, while the TCRdb copy is restricted to in-frame clones and leaves out a portion. The profile shows approximately 140,000 clones, about nine tenths of them singletons. The sequencing sample was made of PBMCs or T cells enriched from blood (not recorded which). Every receptor here comes from a woman aged 40 to 55 who had been exposed to COVID-19.

V and J are TRBV13 and TRBJ2-7; 7 positions agree with TRBD1. CDR1 is PRHDT and CDR2 is FYEKMQ in the germline V gene (reference sequence). After removal of 4 bases from V and 6 bases from J, the junction contained 6 bases not matched to a gene. CDR3 length: 13 residues. CDR3 sequence reads: CASSSNRGPEQYF. The DNA for the CDR3 is TGTGCCAGCAGCTCTAACAGGGGACCCGAGCAGTACTTC.

The chain joins TRBV4-3 to TRBJ2-1; 8 nucleotides line up with TRBD2. Per germline, CDR1 LGHNA and CDR2 YSLEER. Trimming cost V 4 bases and J 0 bases; bases outside gene matches: 5. CDR3 length: 16 residues. CDR3 nucleotides: TGCGCCAGCAGCCGCACTAGCGGTGGCTCCTACAATGAGCAGTTCTTC. As protein: CASSRTSGGSYNEQFF.

This clone was recorded at least ten times. This sequence joins TRBV6-1 and TRBJ1-2, with D possibly matching TRBD1 (5 bases). V lost 3 bases and J 1 base, leaving 6 bases between the germline ends. The CDR3 has 13 residues. CDR1 and CDR2 (germline): MNHNS, SASEGT. CDR3: CASSEGGNYGYTF. The CDR3 region has the DNA TGTGCCAGCAGTGAGGGGGGTAACTATGGCTACACCTTC.

The V call is TRBV25-1, the J call TRBJ1-4; TRBD1 agrees at 7 bases. The CDR3 is made up of 15 amino acids. Germline lookup yields CDR1 MGHDK and CDR2 SYGVNS. V was pared by 2 bases and J by 7 bases, with 7 bases of the junction left unmatched. CDR3 sequence: CASSERTGRGEKLFF. The DNA of the CDR3 is TGTGCCAGCAGTGAAAGGACAGGAAGGGGTGAAAAACTGTTTTTT.

This rearrangement joins TRBV3-1 (or the pseudogene TRBV3-2) to TRBJ2-7, with TRBD1 matching 9 bases. Germline V gene sequence: CDR1 LGHDT, CDR2 YNNKEL (reference sequence). The J segment lost 2 bases and the V segment lost 0 bases, leaving 11 bases of the junction unmatched. This CDR3 has 18 residues. Written as DNA, the CDR3 is TGTGCCAGCAGCCAAGATTCGGCCGGGACAGGGCTTCCCTACGAGCAGTACTTC. Translation gives CASSQDSAGTGLPYEQYF.

V and J are TRBV19 and TRBJ1-5; D is unclear. The CDR3 spans 14 residues. Trimming left V 7 bases short and J 5 bases short, with 15 bases between. The germline CDR1 and CDR2 sequences are LNHDA and SQIVND (reference sequence). CDR3 nucleotide sequence: TGTGCCAGTACCAACGGGAGGTCCCATCAGCCCCAGCATTTT. Translated, it gives CASTNGRSHQPQHF.

This chain links TRBV6-1 with TRBJ1-6; 10 bases fit TRBD1. The junction had 8 bases not matched to a gene; V was cut back by 2 bases and J by 10 bases. Germline V gene data show CDR1 as MNHNS and CDR2 as SASEGT. The CDR3 is 16 residues long. This CDR3 is CASSERWDRGFSPLHF. CDR3 in DNA: TGTGCCAGCAGTGAACGTTGGGACAGGGGATTCTCACCCCTCCACTTT.

The chain is built from TRBV28 and TRBJ2-1, with D possibly matching TRBD2 (5 bases). Germline CDR1 is MDHEN and CDR2 is SYDVKM. This CDR3 spans 14 amino acids. The germline V and J ends were trimmed by 3 bases and 4 bases, with 10 bases remaining between them. The CDR3 region has the DNA TGTGCCAGCAGTTTGAGGGCTGAGTACAATGAGCAGTTCTTC. Protein product: CASSLRAEYNEQFF.

In its sample, this clone was seen once. This rearrangement joins TRBV14 to TRBJ2-5, with a possible D match to TRBD1 (5 bases). The CDR3 totals 15 residues. The V end lost 4 bases, the J end lost 2 bases, and 14 bases lay between the germline ends. CDR1 and CDR2 from the germline V gene are SGHDN and FVKESK. The CDR3 DNA reads as TGTGCCAGCAGCCCTTGGGGCATGATGCAAGAGACCCAGTACTTC. It yields the protein CASSPWGMMQETQYF.

The V and J genes are TRBV18 and TRBJ1-5, with a tentative D call TRBD1 (6 bases). The CDR3 extends over 15 amino acids. V was trimmed by 3 bases and J by 0 bases, leaving 9 bases between them. Germline CDR1 reads KGHSH; CDR2 reads LQKENI. DNA for the CDR3: TGTGCCAGCTCACCGAGGGGGACTAGCAATCAGCCCCAGCATTTT. It translates to CASSPRGTSNQPQHF.

This clone was observed once. The chain recombines TRBV19 with TRBJ1-5; a weak D match, TRBD1 (5 bases). Germline values: CDR1 LNHDA, CDR2 SQIVND (reference sequence). V gave up 3 bases and J gave up 3 bases, with 12 bases separating them. CDR3 size: 15 residues. The CDR3 DNA reads TGTGCCAGTAGTATGCCCGGGGGATCCAATCAGCCCCAGCATTTT. It yields the protein CASSMPGGSNQPQHF.

The chain joins TRBV5-5 to TRBJ2-2; TRBD1 matches 10 bases. This CDR3 spans 15 amino acids. Germline CDR1 SGHKS, CDR2 YYEKEE (reference sequence). V shed 4 bases, J shed 5 bases, and the junction held 5 bases outside the gene matches. The CDR3 DNA sequence: TGTGCCAGCAGCGACGCGGGACAGGGGACCGGGGAGCTGTTTTTT. Translated: CASSDAGQGTGELFF.

This chain links TRBV6-5 with TRBJ1-2, with unresolved D. The germline V gene has CDR1 MNHEY and CDR2 SVGAGI. The CDR3 is 16 amino acids. Trimming removed 0 bases from V and 1 base from J, with 12 bases in between. CDR3 sequence: CASSYSRAGSNYGYTF. CDR3 bases: TGTGCCAGCAGTTACTCGAGGGCAGGAAGTAACTATGGCTACACCTTC.

The V gene is TRBV5-6, the J gene TRBJ1-3; no firm D call. Germline-derived CDR1 and CDR2 are SGHDT and YYEEEE. The CDR3 consists of 15 residues. The germline V and J ends were trimmed by 4 bases and 3 bases, with 14 bases remaining between them. The CDR3 protein is CASSPTGVRGNTIYF. The CDR3 coding sequence is TGTGCCAGCAGCCCCACCGGGGTTCGTGGAAACACCATATATTTT.

The chain links TRBV6-5 to TRBJ1-2, with 9 bases fitting TRBD1. Looked up from germline, CDR1 is MNHEY and CDR2 is SVGAGI. CDR3 size: 14 residues. V trimming: 6 bases; J trimming: 4 bases; junction bases outside the gene matches: 6. For the CDR3, the DNA is TGTGCCAGCAGGTACAGGGGGCATCCCTATGGCTACACCTTC. The encoded protein is CASRYRGHPYGYTF.

The genes are TRBV6-5 and TRBJ2-7; 11 bases fit TRBD2. Germline CDR1 and CDR2: MNHEY and SVGAGI. Trimming took 5 bases from V and 4 from J; bases not matched to a gene: 4. CDR3 length: 14 residues. CDR3 amino acids: CASSLAGGIYEQYF. CDR3 DNA sequence: TGTGCCAGCAGTCTAGCGGGAGGTATATACGAGCAGTACTTC.

This clone was observed a single time. The chain uses TRBV12-5 and TRBJ1-4, with 9 nucleotides matching TRBD1. Losses at the gene ends were 6 bases for V and 8 bases for J; bases not matched to a gene: 4. The germline V gene encodes CDR1 LGHNT and CDR2 FRNRAP. This CDR3 contains 13 residues. The CDR3 sequence: CASGGTGREKLFF. The CDR3 nucleotides read TGTGCTAGTGGCGGGACAGGGAGGGAAAAACTGTTTTTT.

The chain links TRBV7-3 to TRBJ2-5; maybe TRBD1 (6 bases). Looked up from germline, CDR1 is SGHTA and CDR2 is FQGTGA. This CDR3 comprises 15 residues. V lost 2 bases and J 4 bases, leaving 14 bases between the germline ends. This CDR3 reads CASSLGSGVGETQYF. CDR3 DNA sequence: TGTGCCAGCAGCTTAGGGTCAGGGGTCGGAGAGACCCAGTACTTC.

This sequence joins TRBV18 and TRBJ2-2; D remains unclear. Per the germline V gene, CDR1 is KGHSH and CDR2 is LQKENI. The CDR3 sequence is 19 residues long. Trimming removed 1 base from V and 0 bases from J, with 18 bases in between. CDR3 sequence: CASSPRSLSQATNTGELFF. The CDR3 DNA sequence: TGTGCCAGCTCACCACGATCCCTTTCCCAAGCCACGAACACCGGGGAGCTGTTTTTT.

Judged by abundance, this clone is medium-sized. The chain's CDR3 is CASSLGSGTEAFF. The CDR3 DNA sequence: TGTGCCAGCAGCTTAGGGTCGGGCACTGAAGCTTTCTTT. The rearrangement uses TRBV7-6 and TRBJ1-1; D not resolved. V shed 1 base and J shed 4 bases, with 7 bases lying between them. This CDR3 is built from 13 residues. Germline CDR1 is SGHVS and CDR2 is FNYEAQ.

The genes are TRBV4-1 and TRBJ1-1, with D perhaps TRBD1 (6 bases). Germline lookup yields CDR1 MGHRA and CDR2 YSYEKL. Between the trimmed V and J ends, which lost 0 bases and 4 bases, there was a span of 15 bases. The CDR3 length is 16 residues. The CDR3 loop reads CASSQEKDSVITEAFF. The CDR3, as DNA: TGCGCCAGCAGCCAAGAAAAGGACAGTGTGATCACTGAAGCTTTCTTT.